These 7 T cell receptor beta chains were all obtained from the same sample, sequenced in a study of radiotherapy plus CTLA-4 blockade in lung cancer. Libraries were prepared by immunoSEQ multiplex PCR; TCRdb keeps only in-frame clonotypes and omits some of them. Here the sample spans 20,000 to 30,000 clones, approximately 80% being singletons. The input for sequencing was peripheral blood, taken from a patient treated with radiotherapy plus ipilimumab. The receptors here all came from a human donor with non-small cell lung cancer that progressed on radiotherapy plus ipilimumab.

The sample holds a few counts of this clone. The V gene is TRBV5-8, the J gene TRBJ2-7; 7 bases fit TRBD1. CDR1 SGHTS and CDR2 YDEGEE come from the germline V gene. This CDR3 has 14 amino acids. The V gene end was trimmed by 7 bases and the J gene end by 2 bases; junction bases not matched to a gene: 9. The CDR3 here is CASSTLGGTYEQYF. Written as DNA, the CDR3 is TGTGCCAGCTCCACCCTAGGGGGCACCTACGAGCAGTACTTC. Full variable domain (outside the CDR3, taken from reference TRBV5-8 and TRBJ2-7): EAGVTQSPTHLIKTRGQQATLRCSPISGHTSVYWYQQALGLGLQFLLWYDEGEERNRGNFPPRFSGRQFPNYSSELNVNALELEDSALYLCASSTLGGTYEQYFGPGTRLTVT.

This chain uses TRBV9 with TRBJ1-5; no firm D call. V lost 0 bases to trimming and J lost 6 bases, with 7 bases between them. There are 13 residues in the CDR3. Germline CDR1 and CDR2: SGDLS and YYNGEE. Here the CDR3 DNA reads TGTGCCAGCAGCGTAGATCCTAGTCAGCCCCAGCATTTT. It yields the protein CASSVDPSQPQHF.

CDR3 sequence (DNA): TGTGCCAGCAGCGTAGCGGGGAGCTACGAGCAGTACTTC. This codes for CASSVAGSYEQYF. V is TRBV9 and J is TRBJ2-7; D is possibly TRBD2 (5 bases). Germline V lookup: CDR1 SGDLS, CDR2 YYNGEE. The CDR3 sequence is 13 residues long. V was cut by 0 bases and J by 3 bases, with 7 bases left in between. Together with reference TRBV9 and TRBJ2-7, the CDR3 gives the full variable domain: DSGVTQTPKHLITATGQRVTLRCSPRSGDLSVYWYQQSLDQGLQFLIQYYNGEERAKGNILERFSAQQFPDLHSELNLSSLELGDSALYFCASSVAGSYEQYFGPGTRLTVT.

The gene calls are TRBV30 and TRBJ1-1; 9 bases agree with TRBD1. J was trimmed by 7 bases and V by 5 bases; bases with no gene match: 17. The CDR3 length is 16 residues. From germline, CDR1 is GTSNPN and CDR2 SVGIG (reference sequence). The CDR3 reads CAWHPPYRDRDFEAFF. The DNA of the CDR3 is TGTGCCTGGCACCCCCCCTATCGGGACAGGGACTTTGAAGCTTTCTTT. The full variable domain, completed using reference TRBV30 and TRBJ1-1, is SQTIHQWPATLVQPVGSPLSLECTVEGTSNPNLYWYRQAAGRGLQLLFYSVGIGQISSEVPQNLSASRPQDRQFILSSKKLLLSDSGFYLCAWHPPYRDRDFEAFFGQGTRLTVV.

This clone was seen once. V usage is TRBV28 and J usage is TRBJ1-1, with D possibly being TRBD1 (5 bases). The CDR3 extends over 15 amino acids. V was cut by 5 bases and J by 1 base, with 14 bases left in between. Germline V gene lookup returns CDR1 MDHEN and CDR2 SYDVKM. The CDR3 nucleotides read TGTGCCAGCAGTCCTCGTGGGGCTCGGAACACTGAAGCTTTCTTT. As protein: CASSPRGARNTEAFF.

The chain is built from TRBV4-1 and TRBJ1-5, with TRBD1 identical over 12 bases. V gave up 4 bases and J gave up 6 bases; unmatched junction bases: 4. The CDR3 is made up of 15 amino acids. Germline V lookup: CDR1 MGHRA, CDR2 YSYEKL. CDR3 in DNA: TGCGCCAGCAGCCCCGGGACAGGGGGCGTTCAGCCCCAGCATTTT. Encoded protein: CASSPGTGGVQPQHF.

This clone turned up a few times. The gene calls are TRBV6-6 and TRBJ2-7, with no clear D. This CDR3 is 12 amino acids long. Trimming removed 6 bases at V and 3 bases at J, with 9 bases between. Germline values: CDR1 MNHNY, CDR2 SVGAGI (reference sequence). The CDR3 sequence: CASRPGGYEQYF. CDR3 sequence (DNA): TGTGCCAGCAGACCGGGCGGCTACGAGCAGTACTTC.